This is a list of T cell receptor beta chains from one sample in a study of T cell repertoires in cytomegalovirus infection. TCRdb itself ran the reads through MiXCR, one entry per CDR3 protein. The sample holds 310,000 or so distinct CDR3 sequences, approximately 8.9% seen once. Material: PBMCs. The receptors originated from a human donor in good health (CMV status not recorded). Some clones in this sample may be carry-over from other donors' samples. Each CDR3 is given with its conserved first and last residue. D genes are given only for firm matches. Not all rows give a size; the values are once, few, many and, for expanded clones, a class.

j_call v_call clone_size d_call cdr3_nt cdr3_aa
TRBJ2-1 TRBV5-3 NA TRBD2 TGTGACAGCAGCTCCTTAAGCGGGAGCTCCTACAATGAGCAGTTCTTC CDSSSLSGSSYNEQFF
TRBJ1-1 TRBV12-3/TRBV12-4 few NA TGTGCCAGCAGCCCCATCCGGGGGGCAAACACTGAAGCTTTCTTT CASSPIRGANTEAFF
TRBJ2-1 TRBV7-3 many NA TGTGCCAGCAGCTTACAACTGAGGGGGAATGAGCAGTTCTTC CASSLQLRGNEQFF
TRBJ2-3 TRBV11-2 NA NA TGTGGCAGCAGCTTGGGTGGCAGAGATACGCAGTATTTT CGSSLGGRDTQYF
TRBJ1-5 TRBV24-1 NA NA TGTGCCACCAGTGATTTGGGGGTCCAGCCCCAGCATTTT CATSDLGVQPQHF
TRBJ1-1 TRBV4-2 many NA TGTGCCAGCAGCCCAGACCGCAGGAGTTACACTGAAGCTTTCTTT CASSPDRRSYTEAFF
TRBJ2-1 TRBV7-8 many NA TGTGCCAGCAGCTTAGCGGGAAATCCCTCCTACAATGAGCAGTTCTTC CASSLAGNPSYNEQFF
TRBJ2-2 TRBV6-5 many NA TGTGCCAGCAGTTATCTCGGAGGCCGGGAGCTGTTTTTT CASSYLGGRELFF
TRBJ2-3 TRBV6-2/TRBV6-3 once TRBD2 TGTGCCAGCAGACATCGGTCGCGGGGGGGCCGCACAGATACGCAGTATTTT CASRHRSRGGRTDTQYF
TRBJ1-1 TRBV28 few TRBD1 TGTGCCAGCAGTTTACCGGTTCTAGGGGGCGAAGCTTTCTTT CASSLPVLGGEAFF
TRBJ1-2 TRBV5-1 few NA TGCGCCAGCAGCCCGACAGACGCTAACTATGGCTACACCTTC CASSPTDANYGYTF
TRBJ1-1 TRBV28 many NA TGTGCCAGCAGTTTACAGGGTTACCGGAACACTGAAGCTTTCTTT CASSLQGYRNTEAFF
TRBJ2-3 TRBV23-1 once NA TGCGCCAGCATATCCTATACGCAGTATTTT CASISYTQYF
TRBJ1-1 TRBV19 many NA TGTGCCAGTAGTTGGCGTAAATCTGAAGCTTTCTTT CASSWRKSEAFF
TRBJ1-1 TRBV6-1 many NA TGTGCCAGCAGTAAATGGACGGGTAACACTGAAGCTTTCTTT CASSKWTGNTEAFF
TRBJ1-4 TRBV6-2/TRBV6-3 many NA TGTGCCAGCAGTGACGGTTCAACTAATGAAAAACTGTTTTTT CASSDGSTNEKLFF
TRBJ2-3 TRBV10-3 NA NA TGTGCCACTGCGCAGGGGGGAACAGATACGCAGTATTTT CATAQGGTDTQYF
TRBJ2-4 TRBV12-3/TRBV12-4 few NA TGTGCCAGCAGCCCTAGTCGGGCCCCTGGGGACAAAAACATTCAGTACTTC CASSPSRAPGDKNIQYF
TRBJ2-3 TRBV7-2 many TRBD1 TGTGCCAGCAGCTCCAGACAGGGCGGTAATACGCAGTATTTT CASSSRQGGNTQYF
TRBJ2-5 TRBV7-2 many TRBD1 TGTGCCAGCAGCTGGGGACAGAGGGAGACCCAGTACTTC CASSWGQRETQYF
TRBJ2-5 TRBV7-2 many TRBD2 TGTGCCAGCAGTTTAGGCTGGACTAGCGGCCAAGAGACCCAGTACTTC CASSLGWTSGQETQYF
TRBJ1-2 TRBV7-2 many NA TGTGCCAGCAGCTTTGGGACAAGCCCTAACTATGGCTACACCTTC CASSFGTSPNYGYTF
TRBJ2-2 TRBV7-2 many TRBD1 TGTGCCAGCAGTGGCCCTCGGGACAGGGCGAACACCGGGGAGCTGTTTTTT CASSGPRDRANTGELFF
TRBJ1-3 TRBV18 many NA TGTGCCAGCTCACCAGGGGATGGTGGAAACACCATATATTTT CASSPGDGGNTIYF
TRBJ1-1 TRBV5-5 NA NA TGTGCCAGCTTAACAGGGCCGGGGAACACTGAAGCTTTCTTT CASLTGPGNTEAFF
TRBJ2-7 TRBV3-1 few TRBD2 TGTGCCAGCAGCCAAGACCGATGGCGGGGGGTGGAGCAGTACTTC CASSQDRWRGVEQYF
TRBJ2-6 TRBV25-1 many TRBD1 TGTGCCAGCAGTCCACGGGACAGGGGGCTCACTGGGGCCAACGTCCTGACTTTC CASSPRDRGLTGANVLTF
TRBJ1-3 TRBV4-1 NA NA TGCGCCAGCAGCCAAGACTGGGGGGGACCCAACTCTGGAAACACCTTATATTTT CASSQDWGGPNSGNTLYF
TRBJ2-5 TRBV5-1 many NA TGCGCCAGCAGCAGGGACCTAGAGACCCAGTACTTC CASSRDLETQYF
TRBJ1-2 TRBV20-1 many NA TGCAGTGCTAGAGATCCGTTATACGGGCCTTACACCTTC CSARDPLYGPYTF
TRBJ2-1 TRBV9 NA NA TGTGCCAGCACCCTCGGGGAAAGCTCCTACAATGAGCAGTTCTTC CASTLGESSYNEQFF
TRBJ1-5 TRBV6-6 NA NA TGTGCCAGCAGTTACTCCGGGGTGAGCAATCAGCCCCAGCATTTT CASSYSGVSNQPQHF
TRBJ1-5 TRBV7-2 many NA TGTGCCAGCAGCCGCGGGGATAGCAATCAGCCCCAGCATTTT CASSRGDSNQPQHF
TRBJ1-5 TRBV5-1 few NA TGCGCCAGCAGCTTAGACGGCATGGGCAATCAGCCCCAGCATTTT CASSLDGMGNQPQHF
TRBJ1-1 TRBV24-1 few NA TGTGCCACCAGTGATGGACCGAACACTGAAGCTTTCTTT CATSDGPNTEAFF
TRBJ2-2 TRBV2 many TRBD1 TGTGCCAGCAGTGTTTTGTTCGACAGGGCCCGATGGTCCGGGGAGCTGTTTTTT CASSVLFDRARWSGELFF
TRBJ2-1 TRBV7-9 NA NA TGTGCCACCCCCAGGGGAGCCCTCAATGAGCAGTTCTTC CATPRGALNEQFF
TRBJ2-2 TRBV5-6 many NA TGTGCCAGCAGCCGATGGGAGGAGCTGTTTTTT CASSRWEELFF
TRBJ1-6 TRBV7-2 many TRBD1 TGTGCCAGCAGCTCCCCGACAGGGAGCTCCTATAATTCACCCCTCCACTTT CASSSPTGSSYNSPLHF
TRBJ1-5 TRBV28 many NA TGTGCCAGCACCCTGGCGGTGGGTCAGCCCCAGCATTTT CASTLAVGQPQHF
TRBJ1-1 TRBV20-1 NA NA TGCAGTGCTCACTGGCCTGAGCGGATTGAAGCTTTCTTT CSAHWPERIEAFF
TRBJ2-3 TRBV6-1 many TRBD1 TGTGCCAGCGGGGACAGGGGGCGAGCAGATACGCAGTATTTT CASGDRGRADTQYF
TRBJ2-5 TRBV11-2 many NA TGTGCCAGCAGCCTAGAGGGACTGCTCCAAGAGACCCAGTACTTC CASSLEGLLQETQYF
TRBJ2-5 TRBV28 many NA TGTGCCAGCAGTTTAGAAGGAGGGGGCGATGAGACCCAGTACTTC CASSLEGGGDETQYF
TRBJ1-6 TRBV7-2 many NA TGTGCCAGCAGTACCGGACAGAGTTATACTTCACCCCTCCACTTT CASSTGQSYTSPLHF
TRBJ2-5 TRBV7-8 many TRBD1 TGTGCCAGCAGCCCAGGACAGGGAAAAGGGACCCAGTACTTC CASSPGQGKGTQYF
TRBJ2-2 TRBV12-3/TRBV12-4 NA NA TGTGCCAGCAGTTTCACAGACACCGGGGAGCTGTTTTTT CASSFTDTGELFF
TRBJ1-2 TRBV20-1 many TRBD1 TGCAGTGCTACTACAGGGGACGACTATGGCTACACCTTC CSATTGDDYGYTF
TRBJ2-1 TRBV29-1 many NA TGCAGCGTTGAACTCCGTACAGGTTGGTCCTACAATGAGCAGTTCTTC CSVELRTGWSYNEQFF
TRBJ2-5 TRBV7-9 many NA TGTGCCAGCAGCGGCTTTCCAGTGGGGGGCCGAGAGACCCAGTACTTC CASSGFPVGGRETQYF
TRBJ1-2 TRBV19 NA NA TGTGCCAGTATCACAGGGCCTTTCCCCTATGGCTACACCTTC CASITGPFPYGYTF
TRBJ2-1 TRBV6-2/TRBV6-3 many TRBD1 TGTGCCAGTCGACGGGACAGGGGGCCTGGAAGCTTGAACGAGCAGTTCTTC CASRRDRGPGSLNEQFF
TRBJ2-5 TRBV28 many NA TGTGCCAGCAGTCGACGGGGTGGACTGCAAGAGACCCAGTACTTC CASSRRGGLQETQYF
TRBJ2-1 TRBV12-5 many NA TGTGCTAGTGGTTTGACGGACTCCTACAATGAGCAGTTCTTC CASGLTDSYNEQFF
TRBJ1-2 TRBV19 NA TRBD1 TGTGCCAGTAGGACAGGGGCGACCAACTATGGCTACACCTTC CASRTGATNYGYTF